The clone carrying this T cell receptor beta chain occurred a few times. Its specificity is not known. This specimen belongs to a study of human T cells and chemical hapten exposure. Study-wide context: The study sensitized with 2% DPC on a 2 cm by 2 cm patch of upper inner arm skin. Notes on the study in general: The donor cohort had alopecia, so its immune response may not match that of healthy people. Relative to controls, expanded TCRs formed significantly more large CDR3 similarity clusters.

V gave up 2 bases and J gave up 4 bases; unmatched junction bases: 8. Per the germline V gene, CDR1 is LNHNV and CDR2 is YYDKDF (reference sequence). The CDR3 runs 16 residues. As handled by the study authors: Across samples, TCR counts had a median of about 92,000 and ranged from roughly 23,224 to 690,600. MiXCR, applied by TCRdb to the RACE reads, yields one record per CDR3 protein. These V and J calls originate from TCRdb's pipeline instead of the authors' own analysis. The sample lists some 180,000 distinct CDR3 sequences; approximately 20% were seen once. Time point denoted: patch test 1, 2 weeks after DPC sensitization. The treatment is: therapeutic diphenylcyclopropenone sensitization with weekly scalp DPC.

This rearrangement joins TRBV15 to TRBJ2-3, with 8 nucleotides matching TRBD1. This specimen was whole blood, taken in connection with sensitization to the hapten diphenylcyclopropenone (DPC). The receptor comes from a woman aged 45-65 years with alopecia areata. Some clones in this sample may be carry-over from other donors' samples. The CDR3 is CATSRPPTGGADTQYF. The CDR3, as DNA: TGTGCCACCAGCAGACCCCCTACAGGGGGTGCAGATACGCAGTATTTT.